This T cell receptor beta chain is from a study of blood T cell repertoires in COVID-19 (dated by TCRdb to 2019 to 2021). Context from the whole study: Samples covering the acute and convalescent phases of COVID-19 were provided by collaborators in the United States, Italy and Spain. The material from the prospective study consisted of cDNA or gDNA derived from T cells, B-cell-depleted T cells, or PBMCs. The dataset comprised deeply sampled blood TCRbeta repertoires from subjects exposed to, actively infected with, or recovered from COVID-19. A freely available public database, intended as a resource for researchers studying the immune response to SARS-CoV-2, is where the repertoires were released. Samples were obtained from the ongoing ImmuneRACE study (first 160 participants) and from 1,200 or so subjects provided by 6 global collaborators. Sample metadata almost always included a de-identified subject ID, COVID-19 status, age in years and sex. Where available, HLA class I and class II types were obtained from metadata supplied by the sample provider rather than from assay-based typing. What the research found in general, with its limitations: Clinical and demographic metadata were provided uncurated, with the amount varying by source and participant.

About this clone: Its antigen is unknown. Nothing much larger sits one base from this clone, and base qualities are not available.

The immunoSEQ Assay, a bias-controlled multiplex PCR, was used to amplify TCRbeta CDR3 regions from genomic DNA. The published analysis was carried out like this. Within the assay, amplification of reference gene primers was used to estimate how many nucleated cells each sample contained. Sequence reads were collapsed and filtered to measure the absolute abundance of every unique TCRbeta CDR3 rearrangement. For each sample, productive Simpson clonality was calculated as the square root of Simpson's diversity index across productive rearrangements. What TCRdb holds here is the immuneACCESS table cut down to in-frame rearrangements. Part of the clones is not present; checked against another copy, under half of the missing clones reflect an unresolved V gene, and the others are unexplained. V and J calls and clone size are those listed in that table; D and trimming were worked out from the DNA. The sample yields 200,000 to 250,000 clones; roughly 90% were counted once. The ten largest clones add up to under 2% of the sample.

Collaborating institutions collected whole blood in K2EDTA tubes following their own protocols. For TCRbeta analysis, collaborator samples were shipped as frozen whole blood, as isolated PBMCs, or as DNA extracted from either sample type. From V the trimming removes 6 bases and from J it removes 0 bases, while the gene matches leave 21 bases of the junction unaccounted for. From the cysteine up to the phenylalanine, the CDR3 has a length of 20 residues. Only the CDR3 region is kept as DNA, spanning 60 bases read in frame from base 1. As encoded in the germline V gene, CDR1 is SGHRS while CDR2 is YFSETQ.

This TCR was sampled from a man aged 40-49 years with active or convalescent COVID-19. Sequences were obtained from peripheral blood. This sequence uses TRBV5-1 and TRBJ2-1, with TRBD1 matching 7 junction bases. The DNA is as follows: TGCGCCAGCACCCTAAGACAGACAGGGCCACTTTTGAGCTCCTACAATGAGCAGTTCTTC. This translates into CASTLRQTGPLLSSYNEQFF.